This passage covers 16 T cell receptor beta chains from one sample sequenced in a study of T cell changes during pregnancy in multiple sclerosis (dated by TCRdb to about 2019). Library generation was performed with the immunoSEQ multiplex PCR assay. TCRdb stores this immuneACCESS table with in-frame sequences only. Part of the clones is absent; in the studies checked, under half of the shortfall reflects unresolved V genes, and no reason is known for the rest. In all, the sample holds just over 15,000 clones, and roughly 84% of those were seen once. About 17% of the sample is held by the ten biggest clonotypes. This specimen was CD8+ T cells from peripheral blood mononuclear cells, taken after pregnancy. These TCRs come from a female donor in good health, enrolled as a control in a pregnancy study.

The chain has TRBV6-1 and TRBJ2-2; the match to TRBD2 covers 14 bases. The germline CDR1 and CDR2 sequences are MNHNS and SASEGT. The CDR3 is made up of 15 amino acids. Germline trimming cut 6 bases from V and 4 bases from J; bases unmatched to any gene: 1. The CDR3 DNA follows: TGTGCCAGCAGAGGGACTAGCGGGGGCACCGGGGAGCTGTTTTTT. Protein sequence: CASRGTSGGTGELFF.

In its sample, this clone was seen a few times. The V gene is TRBV4-2, the J gene TRBJ1-1, with D possibly matching TRBD1 (6 bases). V shed 1 base and J shed 3 bases, with 21 bases lying between them. Germline CDR1 LGHNA, CDR2 YNFKEQ. The CDR3 consists of 18 residues. CDR3 amino acids: CASSQVRIRLDSDTEAFF. Here the CDR3 DNA reads TGTGCCAGCAGCCAAGTCCGAATTCGTCTGGACAGCGACACTGAAGCTTTCTTT.

This clone was recorded only once. CDR3 residues: CASSLGGLSYEQYF. Here the CDR3 DNA reads TGTGCCAGCAGCCTTGGGGGACTCTCCTACGAGCAGTACTTC. The chain recombines TRBV5-6 with TRBJ2-7; TRBD2 is a possible D gene (6 bases). This CDR3 region has 14 residues. Trimming removed 4 bases from V and 0 bases from J, with 11 bases in between. In germline, CDR1 is SGHDT, CDR2 YYEEEE.

The chain couples TRBV9 to TRBJ1-1; possibly TRBD1 for D (5 bases). CDR3 length: 15 residues. CDR1 and CDR2 from the germline V gene are SGDLS and YYNGEE. Between the trimmed V and J ends, which lost 0 bases and 5 bases, there was a span of 14 bases. The CDR3 DNA reads TGTGCCAGCAGCGTAGCATTGGGGGGGTTAACTGAAGCTTTCTTT. Its protein is CASSVALGGLTEAFF.

Only one count was recorded for this clone. The chain has TRBV5-5 and TRBJ1-4, with D tentatively TRBD1 (6 bases). The CDR3 has 14 residues. The germline gives CDR1 SGHKS, CDR2 YYEKEE (reference sequence). Trimming shortened V by 1 base and J by 5 bases, and 9 bases separated the two germline ends. Here the CDR3 DNA reads TGTGCCAGCAGCTTGCGGCAGGGGAATGAAAAACTGTTTTTT. This gives the protein CASSLRQGNEKLFF.

The chain recombines TRBV28 with TRBJ2-1; D perhaps matches TRBD2 (6 bases). V was shortened by 5 bases and J by 6 bases, with 8 bases between the two germline ends. Germline V gene lookup returns CDR1 MDHEN and CDR2 SYDVKM. CDR3 length equals 12 residues. The CDR3 loop reads CASSPGGNEQFF. The CDR3 nucleotides are TGTGCCAGCAGTCCCGGGGGCAATGAGCAGTTCTTC.

This chain connects TRBV14 to TRBJ2-1; 11 nucleotides line up with TRBD2. The germline V gene has CDR1 SGHDN and CDR2 FVKESK. The ends lost 4 bases at V and 13 bases at J; junction bases unmatched: 12. The length of the CDR3 is 15 residues. CDR3 sequence (DNA): TGTGCCAGCAGCCTTCGGGGACTAGCGGCTTGGGACCAGTTCTTC. It translates to CASSLRGLAAWDQFF.

The rearrangement joins TRBV6-1 to TRBJ2-7; TRBD2 agrees at 7 bases. The germline V gene encodes CDR1 MNHNS and CDR2 SASEGT. The CDR3 length is 15 residues. Trimming took 2 bases from V and 3 from J; bases not matched to a gene: 7. The CDR3 protein is CASSEYSGENYEQYF. The CDR3 DNA reads as TGTGCCAGCAGTGAATACAGCGGGGAGAACTACGAGCAGTACTTC.

CDR3 in amino acids: CASRLNSGGAYNEQFF. CDR3 bases: TGTGCCAGCAGGCTCAATAGCGGGGGGGCCTACAATGAGCAGTTCTTC. The rearrangement links TRBV7-8 to TRBJ2-1; TRBD2 matches 11 bases. V was pared by 6 bases and J by 2 bases, with 6 bases of the junction left unmatched. Germline CDR1 and CDR2: SGHVS and FQNEAQ. This CDR3 comprises 16 residues.

The chain is built from TRBV4-3 and TRBJ2-2; D might be TRBD2 (5 bases). Germline V gene lookup returns CDR1 LGHNA and CDR2 YSLEER. The ends were cut back, 4 bases at V and 3 bases at J, with 9 bases in the middle. The CDR3 length is 14 residues. This CDR3 reads CASSPQRDTGELFF. The CDR3 region has the DNA TGCGCCAGCAGCCCTCAGAGGGACACCGGGGAGCTGTTTTTT.

The chain couples TRBV4-3 to TRBJ2-3; possible D gene TRBD2, 7 bases. The CDR3 is 19 residues long. Germline assignment: CDR1 LGHNA and CDR2 YSLEER. V was shortened by 1 base and J by 0 bases, with 20 bases between the two germline ends. Here the CDR3 reads CASSQVGGLASLSTDTQYF. Written as DNA, the CDR3 is TGCGCCAGCAGCCAAGTGGGGGGGCTAGCGTCGCTAAGCACAGATACGCAGTATTTT.

The chain uses TRBV28 and TRBJ2-3; TRBD2 matches at 10 bases. This CDR3 is 17 amino acids long. Germline CDR1 is MDHEN and CDR2 is SYDVKM. The V segment lost 2 bases and the J segment 5 bases; nucleotides outside the gene matches: 10. The CDR3: CASSLTSGRDYRDTQYF. CDR3 coding DNA: TGTGCCAGCAGTTTAACCAGCGGGAGGGATTATAGAGATACGCAGTATTTT.

This chain connects TRBV7-8 to TRBJ1-2, with 7 bases aligning to TRBD1. The junction had 5 bases not matched to a gene; V was cut back by 4 bases and J by 0 bases. This CDR3 comprises 15 residues. Germline assignment: CDR1 SGHVS and CDR2 FQNEAQ. The CDR3 loop reads CASSSWTGPNYGYTF. For the CDR3, the DNA is TGTGCCAGCAGCTCATGGACAGGCCCTAACTATGGCTACACCTTC. Combining the CDR3 with reference TRBV7-8 and TRBJ1-2 gives the whole variable domain GAGVSQSPRYKVAKRGQDVALRCDPISGHVSLFWYQQALGQGPEFLTYFQNEAQLDKSGLPSDRFFAERPEGSVSTLKIQRTQQEDSAVYLCASSSWTGPNYGYTFGSGTRLTVV.

The chain uses TRBV9 and TRBJ2-1; TRBD2 matches 9 bases. Germline CDR1 is SGDLS and CDR2 is YYNGEE. Trimming at V came to 5 bases and at J to 7 bases, leaving 4 bases not matched to a gene. The CDR3 runs to 13 residues. CDR3 in DNA: TGTGCCAGCAGTAGCGGGAGTTCTAATGAGCAGTTCTTC. It is translated as CASSSGSSNEQFF.

The V gene is TRBV29-1, the J gene TRBJ2-1; 11 bases agree with TRBD2. Germline values: CDR1 SQVTM, CDR2 ANQGSEA. V lost 3 bases to trimming and J lost 8 bases; unmatched junction nucleotides: 6. There are 14 residues in the CDR3. The CDR3 DNA is TGCAGCGTTGATGGGCTAGCGGGGGGCGATGAGCAGTTCTTC. Its translation: CSVDGLAGGDEQFF.

This chain connects TRBV28 to TRBJ2-7; D remains ambiguous. This CDR3 spans 13 amino acids. CDR1 is MDHEN and CDR2 is SYDVKM in the germline V gene. Trimming removed 2 bases from V and 2 bases from J, with 7 bases in between. The CDR3 region has the DNA TGTGCCAGCAGTTTAGGCCCCACCTACGAGCAGTACTTC. It translates to CASSLGPTYEQYF.